These T cell receptor beta chains were read from a single sample in a study of cytomegalovirus exposure and HLA in healthy donors. Repertoires were generated with immunoSEQ multiplex PCR, while TCRdb's copy carries only in-frame clones and drops some. The data show nearly 200,000 clones, roughly 81% seen once. The sequenced sample was PBMCs. These receptor sequences come from a woman younger than 45 in good health and CMV-seropositive. Both conserved end residues are part of each CDR3. The D gene is left open where the match is weak. Some rows have no size entry. The others give once, few or many, or a class for an expanded clone.

NA	NA	TRBV30	TRBJ2-7	TGTGCCTGGAGTGTACTGGAGGGACGGATTAAAGAGCAGTACTTC	CAWSVLEGRIKEQYF
few	NA	TRBV27	TRBJ1-2	TGTGCCAGCGACCCAGGACTCCTTCTAAACTATGGCTACACCTTC	CASDPGLLLNYGYTF
NA	NA	TRBV7-9	TRBJ2-3	TGTGCCAGCAGCTTAGCGCTGGCGGAACCCACAGATACGCAGTATTTT	CASSLALAEPTDTQYF
NA	NA	TRBV5-1	TRBJ1-1	TGCGCCAGCAGCGGCGCGCCTAGGGAGTCTGAAGCTTTCTTT	CASSGAPRESEAFF
NA	NA	TRBV1	TRBJ2-7	TGCACCAGCAGCATCCGGAGACAGGGGTTCCACGAGCAGTACTTC	CTSSIRRQGFHEQYF
NA	NA	TRBV7-9	TRBJ2-1	TGTGCCAGCAGCTTAGCGGTCGCAGGGGCTTACAATGAGCAGTTCTTC	CASSLAVAGAYNEQFF
once	NA	TRBV4-2	TRBJ2-1	TGTGCCAGCAGCCAAGACGAACTAAGGATGCAGCAGTTCTTC	CASSQDELRMQQFF
NA	NA	TRBV2	TRBJ2-7	TGTGCCAGCAGTGAAGCTGCATGGACAAGGCCCTACGAGCAGTACTTC	CASSEAAWTRPYEQYF
NA	NA	TRBV18	TRBJ1-5	TGTGCCAGCTCCACCGGGGGGGGTACGACCCAGCCCCAGCATTTT	CASSTGGGTTQPQHF
NA	TRBD2	TRBV4-2	TRBJ2-1	TGTGCCAGCAGTACTAGCGGGTCCTACAATGAGCAGTTCTTC	CASSTSGSYNEQFF
NA	NA	TRBV11-2	TRBJ2-5	TGTGCCAGCAGACCAATCCGAGGGAGCCAAGAGACCCAGTACTTC	CASRPIRGSQETQYF